This T cell receptor beta chain was recovered during a study of CD8 T cells in Susac syndrome. On this clonotype: At one end the junction does not follow the germline gene, possibly because of a read error.

Reverse transcription of about 0.5 to 1 ug RNA used random hexamers. TCRdb fed the immunoSEQ multiplex PCR reads into MiXCR, producing one record per CDR3 protein. The sample contains about 430,000 distinct CDR3 sequences, more than 80% of which appear only once. The CDR3 sequence is 16 residues long. The TCR originated in a human donor with multiple sclerosis. The specimen was CD8+ T cells from PBMCs. The chain couples TRBV12-3 or TRBV12-4 to TRBJ2-6; a possible D gene is TRBD1 (5 bases). The DNA for the CDR3 is TGTGCCAGCAGTACCACCAGGGCCTCTGGGACCAACGTCCTGACTTTC. Amino acid sequence: CASSTTRASGTNVLTF.